The clone carrying this TCR beta chain has more than one count but fewer than ten. This CDR3 has 12 amino acids. Germline V gene data show CDR1 as DFQATT and CDR2 as SNEGSKA (reference sequence). Unique molecular identifiers featured in how the TCRbeta library was prepared. TCRdb processed the PCR reads anew with MiXCR; each CDR3 protein has one entry. In the table there are about 370,000 distinct CDR3 sequences, around 21% of which are singletons. This specimen comes from a study of T-cell reconstitution after alpha-beta-depleted transplantation in children. This receptor was identified in a human donor who donated a stem cell graft to a child with acute myeloid leukemia. The sequencing used PBMCs from the stem cell graft donor, collected from the stem cell graft. The chain uses TRBV20-1 and TRBJ1-1, with D unresolved. The CDR3 region has the DNA TGCAGCGCCGAAACAGTGAACACTGAAGCTTTCTTT. Translating it yields CSAETVNTEAFF.